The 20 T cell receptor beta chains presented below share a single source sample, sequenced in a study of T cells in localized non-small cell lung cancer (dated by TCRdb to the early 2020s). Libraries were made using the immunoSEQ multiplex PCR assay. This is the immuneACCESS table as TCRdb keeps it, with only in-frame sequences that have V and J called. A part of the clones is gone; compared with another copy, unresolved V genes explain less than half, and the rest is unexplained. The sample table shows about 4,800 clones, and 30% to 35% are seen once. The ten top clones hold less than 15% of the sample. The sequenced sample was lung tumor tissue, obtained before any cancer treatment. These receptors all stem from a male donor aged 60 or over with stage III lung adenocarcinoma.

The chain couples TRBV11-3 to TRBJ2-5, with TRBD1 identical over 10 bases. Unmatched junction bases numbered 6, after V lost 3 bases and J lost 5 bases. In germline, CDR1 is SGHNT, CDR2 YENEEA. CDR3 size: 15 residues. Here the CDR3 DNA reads TGTGCCAGCAGCTTCGGGACAGGGGTCGGGGAGACCCAGTACTTC. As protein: CASSFGTGVGETQYF.

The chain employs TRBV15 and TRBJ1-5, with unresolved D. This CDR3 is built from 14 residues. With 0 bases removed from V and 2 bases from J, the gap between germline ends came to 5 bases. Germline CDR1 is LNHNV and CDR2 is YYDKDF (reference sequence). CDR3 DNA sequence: TGTGCCACCAGCAGAGAGGCAGGCAATCAGCCCCAGCATTTT. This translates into CATSREAGNQPQHF.

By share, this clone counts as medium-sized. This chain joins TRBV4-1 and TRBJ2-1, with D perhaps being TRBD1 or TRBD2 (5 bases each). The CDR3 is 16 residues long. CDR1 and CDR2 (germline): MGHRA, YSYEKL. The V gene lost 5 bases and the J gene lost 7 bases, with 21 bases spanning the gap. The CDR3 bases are TGCGCCAGCAGCTGGGGACCTTTATCCTGGGGGAATGAGCAGTTCTTC. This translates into CASSWGPLSWGNEQFF.

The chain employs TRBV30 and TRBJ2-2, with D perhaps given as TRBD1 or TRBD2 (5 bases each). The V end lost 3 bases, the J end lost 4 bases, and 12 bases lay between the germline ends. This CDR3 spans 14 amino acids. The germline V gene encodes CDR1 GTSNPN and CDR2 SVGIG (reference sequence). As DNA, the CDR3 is TGTGCCTGGAGAAGGGGACCCAGCACCGGGGAGCTGTTTTTT. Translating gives CAWRRGPSTGELFF. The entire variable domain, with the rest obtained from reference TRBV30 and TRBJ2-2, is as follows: SQTIHQWPATLVQPVGSPLSLECTVEGTSNPNLYWYRQAAGRGLQLLFYSVGIGQISSEVPQNLSASRPQDRQFILSSKKLLLSDSGFYLCAWRRGPSTGELFFGEGSRLTVL.

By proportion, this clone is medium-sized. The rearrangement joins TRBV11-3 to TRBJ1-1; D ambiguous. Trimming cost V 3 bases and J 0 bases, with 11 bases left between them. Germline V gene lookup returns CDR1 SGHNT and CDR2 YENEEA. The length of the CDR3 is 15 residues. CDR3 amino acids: CASSLIARMNTEAFF. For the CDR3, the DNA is TGTGCCAGCAGCTTGATAGCCAGAATGAACACTGAAGCTTTCTTT.

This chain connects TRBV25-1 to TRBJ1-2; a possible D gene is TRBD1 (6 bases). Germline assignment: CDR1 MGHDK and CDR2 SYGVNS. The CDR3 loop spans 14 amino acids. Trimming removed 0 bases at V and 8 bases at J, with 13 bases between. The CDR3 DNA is TGTGCCAGCAGTGAATATACGGGGGCGGGAGGCTACACCTTC. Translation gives CASSEYTGAGGYTF.

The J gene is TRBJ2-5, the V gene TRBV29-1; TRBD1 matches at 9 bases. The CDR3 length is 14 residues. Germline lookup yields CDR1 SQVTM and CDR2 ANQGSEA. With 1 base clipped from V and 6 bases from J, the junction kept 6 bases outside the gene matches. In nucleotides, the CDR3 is TGCAGCGTTGAAGGACAGGGGGTTCAAAAGACCCAGTACTTC. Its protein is CSVEGQGVQKTQYF.

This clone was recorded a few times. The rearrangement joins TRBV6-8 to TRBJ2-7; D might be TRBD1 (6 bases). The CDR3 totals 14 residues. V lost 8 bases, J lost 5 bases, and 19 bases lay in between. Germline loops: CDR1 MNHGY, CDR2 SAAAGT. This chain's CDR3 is CASSSTGISDEQYF. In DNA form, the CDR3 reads TGTGCCAGCTCGAGCACAGGGATATCTGACGAGCAGTACTTC.

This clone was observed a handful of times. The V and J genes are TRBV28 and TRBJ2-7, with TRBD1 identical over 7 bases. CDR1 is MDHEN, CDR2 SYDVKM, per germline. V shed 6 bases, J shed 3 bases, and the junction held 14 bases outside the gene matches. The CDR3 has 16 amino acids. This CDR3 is CASSLGTVSWDYEQYF. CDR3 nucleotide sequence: TGTGCCAGCAGCCTAGGGACAGTCTCATGGGACTACGAGCAGTACTTC. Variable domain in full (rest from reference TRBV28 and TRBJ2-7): DVKVTQSSRYLVKRTGEKVFLECVQDMDHENMFWYRQDPGLGLRLIYFSYDVKMKEKGDIPEGYSVSREKKERFSLILESASTNQTSMYLCASSLGTVSWDYEQYFGPGTRLTVT.

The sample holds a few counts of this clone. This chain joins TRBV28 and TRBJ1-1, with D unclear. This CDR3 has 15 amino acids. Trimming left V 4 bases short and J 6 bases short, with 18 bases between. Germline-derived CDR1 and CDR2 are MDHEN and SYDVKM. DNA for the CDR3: TGTGCCAGCAGTTCCCTGATCGGGCGTTACGCTGAAGCTTTCTTT. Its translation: CASSSLIGRYAEAFF.

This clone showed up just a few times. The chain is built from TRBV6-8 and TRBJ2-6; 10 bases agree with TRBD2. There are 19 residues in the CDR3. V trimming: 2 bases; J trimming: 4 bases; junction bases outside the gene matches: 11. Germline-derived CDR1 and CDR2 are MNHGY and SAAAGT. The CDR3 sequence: CASSYRASGSTAGANVLTF. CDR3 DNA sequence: TGTGCCAGCAGTTACCGGGCTAGCGGGAGCACAGCAGGGGCCAACGTCCTGACTTTC.

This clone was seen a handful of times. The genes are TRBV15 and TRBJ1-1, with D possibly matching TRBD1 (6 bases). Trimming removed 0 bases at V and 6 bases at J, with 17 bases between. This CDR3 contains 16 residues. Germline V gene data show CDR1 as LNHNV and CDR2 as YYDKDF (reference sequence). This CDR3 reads CATSRDLIRGIAEAFF. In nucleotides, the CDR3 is TGTGCCACCAGCAGAGATCTTATCAGGGGCATCGCTGAAGCTTTCTTT.

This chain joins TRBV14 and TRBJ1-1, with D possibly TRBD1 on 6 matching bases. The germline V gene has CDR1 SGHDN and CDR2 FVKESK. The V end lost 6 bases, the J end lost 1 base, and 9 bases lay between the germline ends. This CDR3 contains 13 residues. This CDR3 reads CASSRGGNTEAFF. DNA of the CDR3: TGTGCCAGCAGTAGAGGGGGGAACACTGAAGCTTTCTTT. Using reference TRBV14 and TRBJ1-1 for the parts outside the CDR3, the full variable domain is EAGVTQFPSHSVIEKGQTVTLRCDPISGHDNLYWYRRVMGKEIKFLLHFVKESKQDESGMPNNRFLAERTGGTYSTLKVQPAELEDSGVYFCASSRGGNTEAFFGQGTRLTVV.

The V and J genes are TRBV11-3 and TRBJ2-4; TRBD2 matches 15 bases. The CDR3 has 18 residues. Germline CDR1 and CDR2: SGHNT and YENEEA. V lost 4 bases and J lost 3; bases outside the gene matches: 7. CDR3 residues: CASSSGTSGRSGKNIQYF. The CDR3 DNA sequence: TGTGCCAGCAGCTCCGGGACTAGCGGGAGGTCTGGCAAAAACATTCAGTACTTC.

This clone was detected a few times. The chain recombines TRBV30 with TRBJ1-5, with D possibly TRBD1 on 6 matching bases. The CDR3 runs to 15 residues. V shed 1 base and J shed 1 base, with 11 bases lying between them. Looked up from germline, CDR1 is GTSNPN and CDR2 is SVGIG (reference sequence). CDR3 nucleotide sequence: TGTGCCTGGAGTGCCGGACAGATGAGCAATCAGCCCCAGCATTTT. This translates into CAWSAGQMSNQPQHF.

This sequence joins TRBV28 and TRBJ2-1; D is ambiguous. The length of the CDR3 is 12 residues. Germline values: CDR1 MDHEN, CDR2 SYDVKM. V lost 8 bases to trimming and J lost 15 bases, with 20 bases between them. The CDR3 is CASGIFPRAAFF. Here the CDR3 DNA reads TGTGCCAGCGGCATTTTCCCCCGGGCGGCGTTCTTC.

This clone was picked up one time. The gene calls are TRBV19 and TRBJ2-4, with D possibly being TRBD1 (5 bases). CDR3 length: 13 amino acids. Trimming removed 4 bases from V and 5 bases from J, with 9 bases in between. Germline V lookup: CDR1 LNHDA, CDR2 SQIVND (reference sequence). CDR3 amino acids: CASSSRRENIQYF. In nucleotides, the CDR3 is TGTGCCAGTAGTAGCCGCAGGGAAAACATTCAGTACTTC.

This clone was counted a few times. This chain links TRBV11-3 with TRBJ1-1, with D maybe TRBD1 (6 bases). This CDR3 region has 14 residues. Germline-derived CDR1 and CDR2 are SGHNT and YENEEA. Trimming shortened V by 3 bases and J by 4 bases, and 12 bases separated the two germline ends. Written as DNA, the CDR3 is TGTGCCAGCAGCTTCATGGACAGATTCACTGAAGCTTTCTTT. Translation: CASSFMDRFTEAFF.

The CDR3 here is CASSRRGPTYNEQFF. The CDR3 DNA reads as TGTGCCAGCAGTCGGCGGGGCCCCACCTACAATGAGCAGTTCTTC. The gene calls are TRBV11-3 and TRBJ2-1; D might be TRBD2 (6 bases). The CDR3 contains 15 residues. Between the trimmed V and J ends, which lost 6 bases and 2 bases, there was a span of 14 bases. Germline CDR1 and CDR2: SGHNT and YENEEA.

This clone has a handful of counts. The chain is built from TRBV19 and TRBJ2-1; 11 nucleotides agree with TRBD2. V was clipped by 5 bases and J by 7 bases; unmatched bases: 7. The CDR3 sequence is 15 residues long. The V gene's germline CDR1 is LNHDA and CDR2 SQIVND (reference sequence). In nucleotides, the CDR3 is TGTGCCAGTAGTGTTAGCGGGAGGGGAAGGAATGAGCAGTTCTTC. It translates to CASSVSGRGRNEQFF. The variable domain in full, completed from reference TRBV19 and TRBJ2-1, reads DGGITQSPKYLFRKEGQNVTLSCEQNLNHDAMYWYRQDPGQGLRLIYYSQIVNDFQKGDIAEGYSVSREKKESFPLTVTSAQKNPTAFYLCASSVSGRGRNEQFFGPGTRLTVL.